The sequence of this T cell receptor (beta chain) was determined in a study of control samples from healthy donors and cancer patients. This clone was observed a single time. This table comes from immunoSEQ multiplex PCR, and its TCRdb copy is limited to in-frame clones, with some not included. The sample has some 130,000 clones; about 95% are singletons. Germline CDR1 is SNHLY and CDR2 is FYNNEI. This CDR3 has 15 residues. The junction had 10 bases not matched to a gene; V was cut back by 3 bases and J by 6 bases. Sequenced material: blood. This receptor was obtained from a man under 40 in good health. The V and J genes are TRBV2 and TRBJ2-7, with TRBD2 matching 8 bases. The CDR3 region is CASSDGGGNFGEQYF. For the CDR3, the DNA is TGTGCCAGCAGTGACGGGGGGGGTAACTTCGGCGAGCAGTACTTC.